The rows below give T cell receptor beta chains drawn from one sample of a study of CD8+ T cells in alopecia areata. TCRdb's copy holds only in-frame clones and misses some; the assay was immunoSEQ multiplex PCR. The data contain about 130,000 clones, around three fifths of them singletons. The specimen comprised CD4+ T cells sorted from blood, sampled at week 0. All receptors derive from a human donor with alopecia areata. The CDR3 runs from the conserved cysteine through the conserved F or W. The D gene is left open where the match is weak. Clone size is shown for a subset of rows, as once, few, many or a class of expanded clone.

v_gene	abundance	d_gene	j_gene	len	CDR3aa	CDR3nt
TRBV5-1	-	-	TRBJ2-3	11	CASSWGDTQYF	TGCGCCAGCAGCTGGGGGGATACGCAGTATTTT
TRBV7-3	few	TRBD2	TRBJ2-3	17	CASSSIAGGTSTDTQYF	TGTGCCAGCAGCTCGATAGCGGGAGGGACTAGCACAGATACGCAGTATTTT
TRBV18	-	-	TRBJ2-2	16	CASSPWPPKDTGELFF	TGTGCCAGCTCACCGTGGCCCCCGAAGGACACCGGGGAGCTGTTTTTT
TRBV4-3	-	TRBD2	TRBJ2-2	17	CASSQDGAGATNGELFF	TGCGCCAGCAGCCAAGATGGGGCGGGAGCAACGAACGGGGAGCTGTTTTTT
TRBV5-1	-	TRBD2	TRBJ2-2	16	CASSLILAAHTGELFF	TGCGCCAGCAGCTTAATCCTAGCGGCTCACACCGGGGAGCTGTTTTTT
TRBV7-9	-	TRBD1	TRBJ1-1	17	CASSLPGQYKENTEAFF	TGTGCCAGCAGCTTACCGGGACAGTATAAAGAGAACACTGAAGCTTTCTTT
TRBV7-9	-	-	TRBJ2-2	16	CASSLGTGSGTGELFF	TGTGCCAGCAGCTTAGGGACGGGTTCGGGCACCGGGGAGCTGTTTTTT
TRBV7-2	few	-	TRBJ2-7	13	CASSLSVQGGQYF	TGTGCCAGCAGCTTATCAGTCCAGGGCGGGCAGTACTTC
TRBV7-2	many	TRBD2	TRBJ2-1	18	CASSLSGLAGGMSNEQFF	TGTGCCAGCAGCTTATCGGGACTAGCGGGAGGGATGAGCAATGAGCAGTTCTTC
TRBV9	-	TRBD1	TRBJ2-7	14	CASSVGGQGYEQYF	TGTGCCAGCAGCGTAGGGGGACAGGGGTACGAGCAGTACTTC
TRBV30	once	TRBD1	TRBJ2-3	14	CAWSKGQDTDTQYF	TGTGCCTGGAGTAAGGGACAGGACACAGATACGCAGTATTTT
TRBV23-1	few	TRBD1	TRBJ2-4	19	CASSPHLRPGTGVKNIQYF	TGCGCCAGCAGTCCTCATCTTAGACCCGGGACAGGGGTCAAAAACATTCAGTACTTC
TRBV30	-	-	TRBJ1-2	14	CAWSIRGVNYGYTF	TGTGCCTGGAGTATTCGGGGGGTGAACTATGGCTACACCTTC
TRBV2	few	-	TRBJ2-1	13	CASRMDGGNEQFF	TGTGCCAGCAGGATGGACGGGGGCAATGAGCAGTTCTTC
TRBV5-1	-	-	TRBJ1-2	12	CASKEESYGYTF	TGCGCCAGCAAGGAGGAAAGCTATGGCTACACCTTC
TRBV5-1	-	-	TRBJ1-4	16	CASSLAWSRFNEKLFF	TGCGCCAGCAGCTTGGCTTGGTCCAGGTTTAATGAAAAACTGTTTTTT
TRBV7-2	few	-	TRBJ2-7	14	CASSSSGTIYEQYF	TGTGCCAGCAGCTCCTCCGGGACAATCTACGAGCAGTACTTC
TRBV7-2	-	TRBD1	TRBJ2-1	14	CASSSQGQVHEQFF	TGTGCCAGCAGCTCCCAAGGACAGGTCCATGAGCAGTTCTTC
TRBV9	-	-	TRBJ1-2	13	CASSVEGDDGYTF	TGTGCCAGCAGCGTAGAGGGGGATGATGGCTACACCTTC
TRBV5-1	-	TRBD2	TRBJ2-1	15	CASSDGTSGNNEQFF	TGCGCCAGCAGCGACGGGACTAGCGGGAACAATGAGCAGTTCTTC
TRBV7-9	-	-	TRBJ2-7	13	CASSLRTDYEQYF	TGTGCCAGCAGCTTACGGACAGACTACGAGCAGTACTTC
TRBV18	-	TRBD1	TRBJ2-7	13	CASSPTQGSEQYF	TGTGCCAGCTCACCAACACAGGGGTCCGAGCAGTACTTC
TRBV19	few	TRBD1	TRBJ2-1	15	CASSRLQGQGNEQFF	TGTGCCAGTAGTAGACTACAGGGGCAGGGGAATGAGCAGTTCTTC
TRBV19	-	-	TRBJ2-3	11	CASSTTDTQYF	TGTGCCAGTAGTACCACAGATACGCAGTATTTT
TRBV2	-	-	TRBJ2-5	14	CASSSDSSQETQYF	TGTGCCAGCAGCTCGGACTCCTCCCAAGAGACCCAGTACTTC
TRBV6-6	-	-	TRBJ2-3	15	CASSYGPASTDTQYF	TGTGCCAGCAGTTACGGACCGGCAAGCACAGATACGCAGTATTTT
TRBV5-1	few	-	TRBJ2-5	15	CASSYALEGQETQYF	TGCGCCAGCAGTTACGCTCTGGAGGGCCAAGAGACCCAGTACTTC
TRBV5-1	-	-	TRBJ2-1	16	CASSPEGVDSYNEQFF	TGCGCCAGCAGCCCCGAAGGGGTAGACTCCTACAATGAGCAGTTCTTC
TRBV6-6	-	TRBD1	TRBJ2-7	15	CASSLQTGSTYEQYF	TGTGCCAGCAGCTTGCAGACAGGGTCAACCTACGAGCAGTACTTC
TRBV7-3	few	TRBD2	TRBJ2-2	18	CASSLAGLAGVRTGELFF	TGTGCCAGCAGCTTAGCGGGACTAGCGGGAGTTCGTACCGGGGAGCTGTTTTTT
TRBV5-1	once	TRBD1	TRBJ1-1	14	CASSQTGLVTEAFF	TGCGCCAGCAGTCAGACAGGGTTGGTAACTGAAGCTTTCTTT
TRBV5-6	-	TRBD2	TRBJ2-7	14	CASRTSGILYEQYF	TGTGCCAGCCGAACTAGCGGGATACTCTACGAGCAGTACTTC
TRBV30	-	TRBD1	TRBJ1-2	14	CAWAEGTGVNGYTF	TGTGCCTGGGCCGAAGGGACAGGGGTAAATGGCTACACCTTC
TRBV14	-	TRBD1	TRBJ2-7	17	CASSVRRTGPSSYEQYF	TGTGCCAGCAGCGTCCGTCGGACAGGGCCCAGCTCCTACGAGCAGTACTTC
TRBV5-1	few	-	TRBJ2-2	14	CASSWSGGTGELFF	TGCGCCAGCAGCTGGTCTGGTGGGACCGGGGAGCTGTTTTTT
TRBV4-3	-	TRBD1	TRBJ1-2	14	CASSHTTGGAGYTF	TGCGCCAGCAGCCACACCACAGGGGGTGCGGGCTACACCTTC
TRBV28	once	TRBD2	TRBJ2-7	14	CASSRLAGAYEQYF	TGTGCCAGCAGCCGACTAGCGGGAGCTTACGAGCAGTACTTC